This note documents a single T cell receptor beta chain sequence. Its antigen is still unknown. This entry is derived from a study of T-cell memory formation after mild COVID-19. On the study more broadly: Clusters were largely donor specific.

Study findings and constraints: CD4+ contracting clones were found mainly in CM and EM, and CD8+ ones in EMRA. Second-wave clones reaching peak frequency on day 37 lacked confirmed SARS-CoV-2 specificity.

The CDR3 spans 8 residues. The V end was cut by 11 bases, the J end by 10 bases, with 5 bases between. cDNA libraries for TCR alpha and TCR beta, carrying sample barcodes and UMIs, came from 5'RACE with constant-segment primers. TCRdb passed the 5' RACE reads through MiXCR, listing each CDR3 protein once. Among a few hundred thousand distinct CDR3 sequences listed, under 25% were seen once. This receptor was taken from an adult woman who had mild COVID-19 (a few samples of this study predate the infection). Cell type and time point are not known. The rearrangement links TRBV12-3 or TRBV12-4 to TRBJ2-2; D is uncertain. Sequenced material: PBMCs or a T cell subset sorted from them (not recorded which). The CDR3 sequence: CAGVELFF. The CDR3 nucleotides read TGTGCCGGGGTGGAGCTGTTTTTT.